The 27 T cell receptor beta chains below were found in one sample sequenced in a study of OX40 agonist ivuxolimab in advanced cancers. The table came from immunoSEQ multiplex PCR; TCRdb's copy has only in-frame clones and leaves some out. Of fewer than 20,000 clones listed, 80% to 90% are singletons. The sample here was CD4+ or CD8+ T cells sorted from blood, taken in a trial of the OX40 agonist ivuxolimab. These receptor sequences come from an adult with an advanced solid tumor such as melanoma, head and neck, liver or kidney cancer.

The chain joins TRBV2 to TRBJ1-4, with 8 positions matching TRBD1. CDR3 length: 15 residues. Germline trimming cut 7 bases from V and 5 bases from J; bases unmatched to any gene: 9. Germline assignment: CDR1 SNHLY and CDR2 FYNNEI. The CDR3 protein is CASKARGQENEKLFF. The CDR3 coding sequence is TGTGCCAGCAAGGCCAGGGGGCAGGAGAATGAAAAACTGTTTTTT.

The CDR3 DNA reads TGTGCCAGTGGCGGGGGGGGAACCCCCTACGAGCAGTACTTC. Amino acid sequence: CASGGGGTPYEQYF. J is TRBJ2-7 and V is TRBV19; 9 bases map to TRBD2. The CDR3 length is 14 residues. The germline V gene has CDR1 LNHDA and CDR2 SQIVND (reference sequence). J was trimmed by 2 bases and V by 8 bases; bases with no gene match: 7.

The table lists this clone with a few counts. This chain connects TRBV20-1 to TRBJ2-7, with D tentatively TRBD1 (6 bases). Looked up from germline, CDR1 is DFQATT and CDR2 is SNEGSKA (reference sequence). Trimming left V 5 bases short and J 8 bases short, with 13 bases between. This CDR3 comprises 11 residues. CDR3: CSASRGGKQYF. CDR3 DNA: TGCAGTGCTTCCAGGGGCGGTAAGCAGTACTTC.

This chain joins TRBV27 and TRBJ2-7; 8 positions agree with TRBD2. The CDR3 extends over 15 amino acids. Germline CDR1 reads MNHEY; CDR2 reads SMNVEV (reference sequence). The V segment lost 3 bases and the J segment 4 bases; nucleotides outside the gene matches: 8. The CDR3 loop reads CASSLSSGSFYEQYF. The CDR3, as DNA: TGTGCCAGCAGTTTGTCAAGCGGGAGTTTTTACGAGCAGTACTTC.

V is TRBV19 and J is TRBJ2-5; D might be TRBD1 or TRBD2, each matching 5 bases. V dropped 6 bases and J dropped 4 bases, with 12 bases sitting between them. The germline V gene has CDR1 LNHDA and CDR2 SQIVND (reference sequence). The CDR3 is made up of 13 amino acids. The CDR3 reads CASRGDFRETQYF. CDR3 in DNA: TGTGCCAGTAGGGGGGATTTCCGAGAGACCCAGTACTTC.

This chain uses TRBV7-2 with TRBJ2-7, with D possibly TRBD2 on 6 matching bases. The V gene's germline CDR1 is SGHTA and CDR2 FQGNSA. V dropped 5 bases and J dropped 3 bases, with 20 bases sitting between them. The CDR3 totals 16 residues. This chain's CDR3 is CASSQNPGTYYYEQYF. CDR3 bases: TGTGCCAGCAGCCAAAATCCAGGGACTTATTACTACGAGCAGTACTTC.

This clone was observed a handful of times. CDR3 in amino acids: CAGGSGTARGYTF. CDR3 in DNA: TGTGCCGGGGGTTCCGGGACGGCGCGGGGCTACACCTTC. This sequence joins TRBV19 and TRBJ1-2, with D maybe TRBD1 (5 bases). Trimming left V 11 bases short and J 8 bases short, with 21 bases between. CDR1 LNHDA and CDR2 SQIVND come from the germline V gene (reference sequence). The CDR3 sequence is 13 residues long.

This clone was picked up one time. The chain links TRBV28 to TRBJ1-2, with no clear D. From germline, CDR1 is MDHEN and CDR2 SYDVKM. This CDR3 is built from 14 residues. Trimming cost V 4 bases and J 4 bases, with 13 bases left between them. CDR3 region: CASSWRGNPYGYTF. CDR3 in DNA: TGTGCCAGCAGTTGGCGGGGAAATCCCTATGGCTACACCTTC.

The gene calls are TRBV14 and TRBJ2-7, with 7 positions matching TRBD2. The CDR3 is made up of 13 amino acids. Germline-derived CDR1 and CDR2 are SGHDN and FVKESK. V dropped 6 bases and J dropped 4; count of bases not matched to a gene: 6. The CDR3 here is CASSRLAEYEQYF. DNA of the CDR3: TGTGCCAGCAGTCGACTAGCTGAATACGAGCAGTACTTC.

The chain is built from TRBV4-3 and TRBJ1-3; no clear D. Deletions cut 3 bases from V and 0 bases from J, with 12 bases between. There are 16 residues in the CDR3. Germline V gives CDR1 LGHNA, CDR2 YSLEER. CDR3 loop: CASSHLDNNSGNTIYF. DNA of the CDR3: TGCGCCAGCAGCCACTTAGACAACAACTCTGGAAACACCATATATTTT.

Written as DNA, the CDR3 is TGTGCCAGCAGCCCGGGACTAGCGGGAGGGGAGACCCAGTACTTC. It yields the protein CASSPGLAGGETQYF. V usage is TRBV9 and J usage is TRBJ2-5; 16 bases map to TRBD2. The CDR3 totals 15 residues. Germline V gene sequence: CDR1 SGDLS, CDR2 YYNGEE. Trimming took 4 bases from V and 5 from J; bases not matched to a gene: 2.

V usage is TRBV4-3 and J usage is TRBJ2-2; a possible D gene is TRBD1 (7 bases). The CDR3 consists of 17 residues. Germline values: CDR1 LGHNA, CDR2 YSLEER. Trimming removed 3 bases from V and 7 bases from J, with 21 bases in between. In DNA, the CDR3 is TGCGCCAGCAGCCAGACCGGTGGCAGGGGGGATGACGGGGAGCTGTTTTTT. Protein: CASSQTGGRGDDGELFF.

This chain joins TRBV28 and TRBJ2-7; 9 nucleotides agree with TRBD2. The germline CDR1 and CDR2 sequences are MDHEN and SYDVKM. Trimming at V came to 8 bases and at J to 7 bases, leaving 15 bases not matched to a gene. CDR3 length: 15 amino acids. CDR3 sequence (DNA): TGTGCCAGCTTACCCGGGACTAGCAGGGGATTAGAGCAGTACTTC. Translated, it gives CASLPGTSRGLEQYF.

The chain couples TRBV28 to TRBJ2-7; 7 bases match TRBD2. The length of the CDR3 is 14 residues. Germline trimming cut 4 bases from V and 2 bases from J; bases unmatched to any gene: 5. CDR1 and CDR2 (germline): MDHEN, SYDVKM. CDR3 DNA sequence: TGTGCCAGCAGTTGGGAGGGGCGGACCTACGAGCAGTACTTC. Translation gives CASSWEGRTYEQYF. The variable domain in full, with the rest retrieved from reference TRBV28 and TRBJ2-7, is DVKVTQSSRYLVKRTGEKVFLECVQDMDHENMFWYRQDPGLGLRLIYFSYDVKMKEKGDIPEGYSVSREKKERFSLILESASTNQTSMYLCASSWEGRTYEQYFGPGTRLTVT.

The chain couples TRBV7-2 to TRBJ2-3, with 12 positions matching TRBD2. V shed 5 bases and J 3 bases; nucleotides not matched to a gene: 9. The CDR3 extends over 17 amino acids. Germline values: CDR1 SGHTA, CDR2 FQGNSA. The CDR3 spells CASSATSGRWGTDTQYF. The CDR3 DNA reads TGTGCCAGCAGCGCAACTAGCGGGAGGTGGGGGACAGATACGCAGTATTTT.

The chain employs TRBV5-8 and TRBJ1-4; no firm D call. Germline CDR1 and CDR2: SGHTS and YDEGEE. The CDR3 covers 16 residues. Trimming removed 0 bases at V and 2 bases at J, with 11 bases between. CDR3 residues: CASSLGKVVTNEKLFF. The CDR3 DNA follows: TGTGCCAGCAGCTTGGGGAAGGTTGTGACTAATGAAAAACTGTTTTTT. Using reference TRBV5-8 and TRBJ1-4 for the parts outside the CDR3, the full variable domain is EAGVTQSPTHLIKTRGQQATLRCSPISGHTSVYWYQQALGLGLQFLLWYDEGEERNRGNFPPRFSGRQFPNYSSELNVNALELEDSALYLCASSLGKVVTNEKLFFGSGTQLSVL.

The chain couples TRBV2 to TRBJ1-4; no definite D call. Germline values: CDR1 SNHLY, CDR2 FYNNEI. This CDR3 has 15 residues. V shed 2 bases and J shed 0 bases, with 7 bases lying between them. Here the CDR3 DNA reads TGTGCCAGCAGTGAATCTGAAGCAACTAATGAAAAACTGTTTTTT. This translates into CASSESEATNEKLFF.

The CDR3 DNA reads as TGTGCCAGCTCACTGATGGGGTCGGAAGGCTACACCTTC. It codes for CASSLMGSEGYTF. This chain joins TRBV18 and TRBJ1-2; D not certain. The CDR3 runs to 13 residues. V gave up 4 bases and J gave up 8 bases, with 14 bases separating them. The germline gives CDR1 KGHSH, CDR2 LQKENI.

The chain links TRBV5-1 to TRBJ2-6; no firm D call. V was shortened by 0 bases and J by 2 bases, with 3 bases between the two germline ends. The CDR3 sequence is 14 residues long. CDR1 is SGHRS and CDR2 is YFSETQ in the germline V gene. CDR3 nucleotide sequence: TGCGCCAGCAGCTTGGGCCCTGGGGCCAACGTCCTGACTTTC. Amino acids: CASSLGPGANVLTF.

The CDR3 bases are TGTGCCAGCTCACATGGGTTAATGATGAACACTGAAGCTTTCTTT. As protein: CASSHGLMMNTEAFF. The chain recombines TRBV18 with TRBJ1-1; no reliable D call. V was shortened by 4 bases and J by 0 bases, with 12 bases between the two germline ends. The germline V gene encodes CDR1 KGHSH and CDR2 LQKENI. This CDR3 contains 15 residues.

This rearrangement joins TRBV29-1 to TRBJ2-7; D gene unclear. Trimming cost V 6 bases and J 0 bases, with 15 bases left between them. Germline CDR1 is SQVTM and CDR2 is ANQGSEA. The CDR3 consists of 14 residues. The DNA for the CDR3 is TGCAGCGTCCGGGTAGGACCCACCTCCTACGAGCAGTACTTC. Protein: CSVRVGPTSYEQYF.

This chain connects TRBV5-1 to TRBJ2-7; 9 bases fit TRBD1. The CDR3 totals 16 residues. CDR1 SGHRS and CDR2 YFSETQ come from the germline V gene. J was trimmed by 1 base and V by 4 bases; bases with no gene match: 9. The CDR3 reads CASSPKAGQGSYEQYF. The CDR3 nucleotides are TGCGCCAGCAGCCCCAAGGCGGGACAGGGTTCCTACGAGCAGTACTTC.

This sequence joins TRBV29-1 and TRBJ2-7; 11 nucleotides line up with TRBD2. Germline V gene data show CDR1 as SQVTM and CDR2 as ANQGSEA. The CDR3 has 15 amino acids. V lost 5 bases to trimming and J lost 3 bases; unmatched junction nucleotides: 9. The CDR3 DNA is TGCAGCGTTAAACCCGGGACTAGCGGTTACTACGAGCAGTACTTC. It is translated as CSVKPGTSGYYEQYF.

The chain's CDR3 is CSVRDVSSYEQYF. In DNA, the CDR3 is TGCAGCGTCCGGGACGTCAGCTCCTACGAGCAGTACTTC. The chain couples TRBV29-1 to TRBJ2-7; TRBD1 or TRBD2 may be the D gene (5 bases each). In germline, CDR1 is SQVTM, CDR2 ANQGSEA. Deletions cut 6 bases from V and 0 bases from J, with 12 bases between. The CDR3 totals 13 residues.

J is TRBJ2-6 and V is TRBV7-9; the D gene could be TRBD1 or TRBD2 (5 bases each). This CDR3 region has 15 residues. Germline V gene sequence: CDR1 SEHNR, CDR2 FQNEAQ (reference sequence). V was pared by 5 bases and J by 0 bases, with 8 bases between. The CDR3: CASSRDGSGANVLTF. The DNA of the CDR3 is TGTGCCAGCAGCAGGGACGGCTCTGGGGCCAACGTCCTGACTTTC.

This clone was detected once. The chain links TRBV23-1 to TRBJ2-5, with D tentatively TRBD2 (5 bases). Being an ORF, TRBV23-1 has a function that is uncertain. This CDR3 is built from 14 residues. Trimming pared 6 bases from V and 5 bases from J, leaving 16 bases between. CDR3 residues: CASSRGGCGETQYF. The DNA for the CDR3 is TGCGCCAGCAGCCGCGGCGGGTGCGGGGAGACCCAGTACTTC.

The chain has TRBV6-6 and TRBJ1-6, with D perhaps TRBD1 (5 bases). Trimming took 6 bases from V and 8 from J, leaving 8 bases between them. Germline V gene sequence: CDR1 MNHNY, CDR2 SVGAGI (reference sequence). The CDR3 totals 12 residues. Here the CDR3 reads CASSPRDSPLHF. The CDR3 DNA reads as TGTGCCAGCAGCCCCAGGGATTCACCCCTCCACTTT.